Listed here are 27 T cell receptor beta chains from one sample, sequenced in a study of T-cell reconstitution after alpha-beta-depleted transplantation in children. Preparation of the TCRbeta library involved a method that used unique molecular identifiers. One entry per CDR3 protein, called by TCRdb with MiXCR from the PCR reads. The table shows some 350,000 distinct CDR3 sequences, with about a sixth occurring only once. The starting material was PBMCs, mostly from graft donor cells, obtained 360 days after TCRalphabeta/CD19-depleted stem cell transplant. All receptors derive from a male patient aged 2-9 years who had a stem cell transplant for acute lymphoblastic leukemia, so the T cells may come from the graft donor.

This clonotype turned up a few times. The chain uses TRBV28 and TRBJ2-4; D call uncertain. The CDR3 loop spans 12 amino acids. The V end lost 6 bases, the J end lost 3 bases, and 6 bases lay between the germline ends. Looked up from germline, CDR1 is MDHEN and CDR2 is SYDVKM. CDR3 sequence (DNA): TGTGCCAGCAGCCCGTACAAAAACATTCAGTACTTC. It yields the protein CASSPYKNIQYF.

The rearrangement links TRBV28 to TRBJ2-3; D uncertain. Looked up from germline, CDR1 is MDHEN and CDR2 is SYDVKM. The CDR3 contains 14 residues. Trimming stripped 6 bases from V and 4 bases from J, with 14 bases between. CDR3 DNA: TGTGCCAGCAGCCTCAACTTCGGCCCAGATACGCAGTATTTT. Translating gives CASSLNFGPDTQYF.

This clonotype was picked up a small number of times. This rearrangement joins TRBV12-3 or TRBV12-4 to TRBJ2-2; D is possibly TRBD1 (5 bases). V was pared by 6 bases and J by 2 bases, with 16 bases between. This CDR3 is 16 amino acids long. CDR3 region: CASRVDPGPNTGELFF. CDR3 bases: TGTGCCAGCAGAGTGGACCCAGGGCCTAACACCGGGGAGCTGTTTTTT.

V gene TRBV6-2 or TRBV6-3 combines with J gene TRBJ2-1, with TRBD2 matching 7 bases. The V gene's germline CDR1 is MNHEY and CDR2 SVGEGT. J lost 4 bases, V lost 0 bases, and 9 bases had no gene match. CDR3 length equals 17 residues. The CDR3: CASSYSGTIGRYNEQFF. CDR3 DNA: TGTGCCAGCAGTTACTCTGGGACTATAGGGAGATACAATGAGCAGTTCTTC.

The gene calls are TRBV6-1 and TRBJ2-2; either TRBD1 or TRBD2 may fit D (6 bases each). The V gene's germline CDR1 is MNHNS and CDR2 SASEGT. This CDR3 contains 14 residues. V lost 6 bases and J lost 5, with 13 bases in between. The CDR3 spells CASRLPGATGELFF. The CDR3 DNA is TGTGCCAGCAGACTTCCGGGGGCTACCGGGGAGCTGTTTTTT.

The chain uses TRBV7-2 and TRBJ1-5; D is unclear. V was pared by 1 base and J by 2 bases, with 9 bases between. The CDR3 sequence is 15 residues long. In germline, CDR1 is SGHTA, CDR2 FQGNSA. In DNA, the CDR3 is TGTGCCAGCAGCTTAGAAGGGTTAGGCAATCAGCCCCAGCATTTT. Its translation: CASSLEGLGNQPQHF.

This clonotype was detected many times. The CDR3 sequence is CASSPGQGAYNEQFF. The CDR3 DNA reads TGTGCCAGCTCACCAGGGCAGGGGGCCTACAATGAGCAGTTCTTC. This chain connects TRBV18 to TRBJ2-1; 7 bases align to TRBD1. After removal of 2 bases from V and 2 bases from J, the junction contained 3 bases not matched to a gene. This CDR3 has 15 residues. Germline assignment: CDR1 KGHSH and CDR2 LQKENI.

V is TRBV30 and J is TRBJ2-7; 9 bases are a match to TRBD2. The CDR3 consists of 13 residues. Unmatched junction bases numbered 8, after V lost 8 bases and J lost 3 bases. Looked up from germline, CDR1 is GTSNPN and CDR2 is SVGIG (reference sequence). The chain's CDR3 is CAGGTSLVYEQYF. CDR3 coding DNA: TGTGCCGGAGGGACTAGCCTGGTCTACGAGCAGTACTTC.

J is TRBJ2-7 and V is TRBV9; D is ambiguous. Germline CDR1 and CDR2: SGDLS and YYNGEE. Trimming shortened V by 0 bases and J by 3 bases, and 13 bases separated the two germline ends. The CDR3 runs 15 residues. The CDR3 protein is CASSVEGPPLYEQYF. CDR3 nucleotides: TGTGCCAGCAGCGTAGAAGGGCCCCCGCTCTACGAGCAGTACTTC. The variable domain in full, completed from reference TRBV9 and TRBJ2-7, reads DSGVTQTPKHLITATGQRVTLRCSPRSGDLSVYWYQQSLDQGLQFLIQYYNGEERAKGNILERFSAQQFPDLHSELNLSSLELGDSALYFCASSVEGPPLYEQYFGPGTRLTVT.

The chain combines TRBV12-3 or TRBV12-4 with TRBJ2-7; 10 nucleotides match TRBD2. This CDR3 is built from 13 residues. The ends lost 4 bases at V and 6 bases at J; junction bases unmatched: 3. Here the CDR3 reads CASSSLAGIEQYF. CDR3 nucleotide sequence: TGTGCCAGCAGTTCACTAGCGGGAATCGAGCAGTACTTC.

This clonotype came up a few times. The chain joins TRBV5-1 to TRBJ2-3; 7 bases are a match to TRBD2. Unmatched junction bases numbered 7, after V lost 0 bases and J lost 3 bases. CDR3 length equals 16 residues. Germline V lookup: CDR1 SGHRS, CDR2 YFSETQ. The CDR3 spells CASSLAGGSGTDTQYF. CDR3 in DNA: TGCGCCAGCAGCTTGGCCGGCGGGAGCGGAACAGATACGCAGTATTTT.

This chain links TRBV7-3 with TRBJ2-1; the match to TRBD1 covers 8 bases. V lost 1 base to trimming and J lost 6 bases; unmatched junction nucleotides: 8. The length of the CDR3 is 16 residues. Germline loops: CDR1 SGHTA, CDR2 FQGTGA. CDR3 protein: CASSLNPGGTFNEQFF. For the CDR3, the DNA is TGTGCCAGCAGCTTAAACCCAGGGGGCACCTTCAATGAGCAGTTCTTC.

The rearrangement joins TRBV20-1 to TRBJ2-7, with D possibly being TRBD1 (5 bases). V lost 6 bases and J 4 bases, leaving 10 bases between the germline ends. Germline CDR1 is DFQATT and CDR2 is SNEGSKA (reference sequence). The CDR3 consists of 11 residues. The CDR3 here is CSANRRYEQYF. DNA of the CDR3: TGCAGTGCAAACAGGAGATACGAGCAGTACTTC.

The gene calls are TRBV4-3 and TRBJ2-3; possibly TRBD1 for D (6 bases). With 1 base removed from V and 0 bases from J, the gap between germline ends came to 14 bases. Looked up from germline, CDR1 is LGHNA and CDR2 is YSLEER. CDR3 length: 17 amino acids. CDR3 amino acids: CASSQVPGHTSTDTQYF. CDR3 sequence (DNA): TGCGCCAGCAGCCAAGTTCCGGGACATACTAGCACAGATACGCAGTATTTT.

This clonotype was recorded at least ten times. The V call is TRBV7-6, the J call TRBJ1-1; 7 nucleotides agree with TRBD1. There are 16 residues in the CDR3. Trimming removed 5 bases from V and 2 bases from J; junction bases left unmatched: 11. Germline CDR1 is SGHVS and CDR2 is FNYEAQ. The CDR3 loop is CASSPRPDRLNTEAFF. DNA of the CDR3: TGTGCCAGCAGCCCGCGCCCGGACAGGCTTAACACTGAAGCTTTCTTT.

This clonotype came up a few times. The rearrangement joins TRBV10-3 to TRBJ1-4; no reliable D call. Germline-derived CDR1 and CDR2 are ENHRY and SYGVKD. CDR3 length: 13 amino acids. Trimming removed 5 bases from V and 7 bases from J, with 11 bases in between. CDR3: CAISPTWGEKLFF. CDR3 bases: TGTGCCATCAGTCCAACCTGGGGTGAAAAACTGTTTTTT.

This clonotype turned up a few times. V usage is TRBV3-1 and J usage is TRBJ2-7; either TRBD1 or TRBD2 may supply D (5 bases each). The CDR3 is made up of 16 amino acids. Germline values: CDR1 LGHDT, CDR2 YNNKEL (reference sequence). The V gene lost 4 bases and the J gene lost 2 bases, with 18 bases spanning the gap. For the CDR3, the DNA is TGTGCCAGCAGCCGTCGGTCGGGGCCGAAAACCTACGAGCAGTACTTC. Amino acid sequence: CASSRRSGPKTYEQYF.

The V gene is TRBV4-1, the J gene TRBJ2-1; 10 bases match TRBD2. J gave up 10 bases and V 4 bases, and 16 bases lay outside the gene matches. The CDR3 runs 17 residues. Germline CDR1 is MGHRA and CDR2 is YSYEKL. The CDR3 spells CASSLFQSSGRPREQFF. The CDR3 bases are TGCGCCAGCAGCCTGTTTCAGTCTAGCGGGAGACCACGGGAGCAGTTCTTC.

In this sample, this clonotype turned up many times. The chain employs TRBV28 and TRBJ1-2; 8 bases match TRBD1. The CDR3 runs 13 residues. Germline V lookup: CDR1 MDHEN, CDR2 SYDVKM. V lost 7 bases, J lost 8 bases, and 9 bases stayed unmatched. CDR3 DNA sequence: TGTGCCAGCACGCCCCCCAGGGGGCGCGGCTACACCTTC. Translated: CASTPPRGRGYTF.

The V gene is TRBV9, the J gene TRBJ1-5; a weak D match, TRBD1 (5 bases). The V end was cut by 0 bases, the J end by 6 bases, with 10 bases between. Germline CDR1 is SGDLS and CDR2 is YYNGEE. The CDR3 sequence is 14 residues long. In DNA, the CDR3 is TGTGCCAGCAGCGTAGGGTCAGGGTTTCAGCCCCAGCATTTT. It codes for CASSVGSGFQPQHF. Full variable domain (missing parts from reference TRBV9 and TRBJ1-5): DSGVTQTPKHLITATGQRVTLRCSPRSGDLSVYWYQQSLDQGLQFLIQYYNGEERAKGNILERFSAQQFPDLHSELNLSSLELGDSALYFCASSVGSGFQPQHFGDGTRLSIL.

This clonotype turned up a few times. The chain joins TRBV10-3 to TRBJ2-1; no clear D. Germline V lookup: CDR1 ENHRY, CDR2 SYGVKD. V was clipped by 7 bases and J by 6 bases, with 10 bases between them. This CDR3 region has 12 residues. The CDR3 region is CAIKDPGNEQFF. The CDR3 DNA is TGTGCCATCAAAGACCCCGGCAATGAGCAGTTCTTC.

This clonotype has only a few counts. A clone one base away is much larger, so this may be a read error. The chain employs TRBV3-1 and TRBJ1-2; D not resolved. This CDR3 region has 13 residues. Germline CDR1 and CDR2: LGHDT and YNNKEL (reference sequence). The V end lost 4 bases, the J end lost 2 bases, and 8 bases lay between the germline ends. CDR3 coding DNA: TGTGCCAGCAGCCCGGGAAAGAACTATGGCTACACCTTC. This sequence encodes CASSPGKNYGYTF.

This sequence joins TRBV27 and TRBJ2-4, with a possible D match to TRBD1 (5 bases). The CDR3 extends over 11 amino acids. CDR1 and CDR2 (germline): MNHEY, SMNVEV (reference sequence). Trimming cost V 6 bases and J 11 bases, with 11 bases left between them. The CDR3 DNA follows: TGTGCCAGCAGGACAGAGAGCGTTCAGTACTTC. Protein sequence: CASRTESVQYF.

This clonotype was observed a handful of times. The chain couples TRBV20-1 to TRBJ2-7, with D hard to call. CDR1 DFQATT and CDR2 SNEGSKA come from the germline V gene (reference sequence). V lost 1 base and J lost 0, with 10 bases in between. CDR3 length: 14 amino acids. The CDR3 nucleotides are TGCAGTGCTAGAGGCGGCAGGAGCTCCTACGAGCAGTACTTC. Its protein product is CSARGGRSSYEQYF.

The rearrangement uses TRBV12-3 or TRBV12-4 and TRBJ2-2; D is unclear. Trimming shortened V by 2 bases and J by 7 bases, and 20 bases separated the two germline ends. CDR3 length: 17 residues. The CDR3 sequence is CASSLPNYTPIGGELFF. CDR3 bases: TGTGCCAGCAGTTTACCAAACTACACCCCTATAGGCGGGGAGCTGTTTTTT.

Here the CDR3 DNA reads TGCGCCAGCAGCCTAACGGGTCGGACGACCTACAATGAGCAGTTCTTC. It encodes CASSLTGRTTYNEQFF. The chain combines TRBV4-1 with TRBJ2-1; D is unresolved. Germline assignment: CDR1 MGHRA and CDR2 YSYEKL. V was cut by 4 bases and J by 2 bases, with 15 bases left in between. CDR3 length: 16 amino acids.

This clonotype was seen repeatedly, ten times or more. The gene calls are TRBV4-3 and TRBJ2-1; 11 bases match TRBD2. CDR1 and CDR2 from the germline V gene are LGHNA and YSLEER. V dropped 4 bases and J dropped 6; count of bases not matched to a gene: 5. This CDR3 comprises 15 residues. This chain's CDR3 is CASSPRLAGLNEQFF. CDR3 in DNA: TGCGCCAGCAGCCCCCGACTAGCGGGACTCAATGAGCAGTTCTTC.